This is a list of T cell receptor beta chains from one sample in a study of T-cell memory formation after mild COVID-19. TCRdb re-derived calls from the 5' RACE reads in MiXCR, one entry per CDR3 protein. This table holds under 550,000 distinct CDR3 sequences, about a sixth found once. The sample taken for sequencing was PBMCs or a T cell subset sorted from them (not recorded which). Receptor source: a young man who had mild COVID-19 (a few samples of this study predate the infection). Cell type and time point are not known. The conserved cysteine and the conserved F or W are not part of the CDR3 here. Rows may omit the clone size; those that give it use once, few, many or a size class.

clone_size j_call v_call cdr3_aa
. TRBJ2-4 TRBV20-1 SARGIRNIQY
few TRBJ2-5 TRBV6-5 ASSRTDSSGGTQY
. TRBJ2-2 TRBV4-3 ASSQDMSVTNTGELF
. TRBJ2-3 TRBV12-3/TRBV12-4 ASSRGLAGGFSTDTQY
few TRBJ1-4 TRBV7-2 ASSRQGPSSWGEKLF
. TRBJ2-1 TRBV9 ASSVDPSGDVGNEQF
. TRBJ2-1 TRBV5-4 ASSWASEQF
. TRBJ1-4 TRBV5-5 ASSLAPTEKLF
few TRBJ2-7 TRBV2 ASIAGGNHEQY
few TRBJ2-1 TRBV4-3 ASSQPTGVQF
. TRBJ2-1 TRBV19 ASKLPVGSYNEQF
. TRBJ1-1 TRBV18 ASSPRMGGLNTEAF
. TRBJ1-1 TRBV20-1 NARGALNPEAF
once TRBJ1-5 TRBV5-1 ASSLGESGQPQH
many TRBJ2-5 TRBV5-1 ASSFAGTDQETQY
few TRBJ1-2 TRBV12-3/TRBV12-4 ASSLPEGGYYGYT
few TRBJ1-2 TRBV19 ASSIAGNGEGYT
few TRBJ2-7 TRBV7-9 ASSLGAGDGEQY
. TRBJ2-1 TRBV12-3/TRBV12-4 ASSKPGQGGSYNEQF
few TRBJ2-2 TRBV20-1 SARAPANTGELF
. TRBJ2-7 TRBV6-5 ASSSKGPYEQY
many TRBJ2-3 TRBV4-1 ASSLDPGDTDTQY
. TRBJ1-1 TRBV11-2 ASSTRRNTEAF
. TRBJ1-4 TRBV6-6 ASSHGGTGEEKLF
few TRBJ2-1 TRBV5-6 ASSATGGAGEQF
. TRBJ1-2 TRBV6-5 ASSYSMQGYGYT
once TRBJ2-3 TRBV28 AIASFKTDTQY
many TRBJ2-7 TRBV5-1 ASSPDRAYEQY
few TRBJ2-5 TRBV29-1 SVGEREETQY
. TRBJ2-3 TRBV7-2 ASSAILRGGMADTQY
few TRBJ1-5 TRBV3-1 ASSPGPGTAQPQH
. TRBJ1-5 TRBV19 ASSIPQNNQPQH
. TRBJ2-2 TRBV7-8 ASRAKPPGGNTGELF
few TRBJ1-1 TRBV5-1 ASSLTEPRQGSEAF
. TRBJ1-1 TRBV4-3 ASSQEGQGDTEAF
few TRBJ1-6 TRBV12-3/TRBV12-4 ASSLADEPLH
. TRBJ2-3 TRBV4-1 ASSHQGNTDTQY
. TRBJ2-3 TRBV11-2 ASSGDRVASGAGDTQY
. TRBJ1-1 TRBV11-1 ASSLTFGRGDTEAF
. TRBJ2-7 TRBV18 ASSRRQEPDEQY
. TRBJ1-5 TRBV19 ASTWGGFSNQTQH
few TRBJ1-2 TRBV7-9 ASSLAGGADYGYT
. TRBJ2-3 TRBV4-3 ASSQVEGADTQY
. TRBJ2-2 TRBV12-3/TRBV12-4 ASSFMGTGELF
few TRBJ1-1 TRBV10-2 ASSWAGGEAF
few TRBJ2-1 TRBV5-5 ASSLRGPYNEQF